This T cell receptor beta chain was sequenced during a study of Graves' ophthalmopathy and Graves' hyperthyroidism. About the research overall: Hyperthyroidism was classified as stable if no ophthalmopathy occurred within 18 months of follow-up.

Germline CDR1 MGHDK, CDR2 SYGVNS. This CDR3 has 15 residues. The trim removed 6 bases at V and 4 bases at J, leaving 9 bases unmatched. RNA served as the template for amplifying TCR beta CDR3 regions. HTBI primers served in a first-round RT-PCR, which a second-round multiplex PCR followed. TCRdb analysed the multiplex PCR reads with MiXCR anew, one entry per CDR3 protein. The sample lists about 500,000 distinct CDR3 sequences, under 40% occurring once. Other autoimmune diseases, uncontrolled infections, pregnancy or lactation led to the exclusion of patients. This clonotype was observed at least ten times. Its antigen is still unknown. Overall study results and limits: Blood also carried most expanded thyroid clonotypes exceeding 0.001 frequency. Ophthalmopathy progression prediction by the model yielded a sensitivity of about 69% and a specificity of about 72%.

This chain links TRBV25-1 with TRBJ1-2; 9 nucleotides agree with TRBD1. Material for sequencing was peripheral blood or thyroid tissue (not recorded which). The TCR originated in an adult man with Graves' hyperthyroidism. This CDR3 reads CASSYGTGGIYGYTF. The CDR3 DNA sequence: TGTGCCAGCAGCTATGGAACAGGGGGCATCTATGGCTACACCTTC.